These T cell receptor beta chains were read from a single sample in a study of T cells after yellow fever vaccination. MiXCR, run by TCRdb on the 5' RACE reads, gives a single entry per CDR3 protein. The sample yields hundreds of thousands of distinct CDR3 sequences, approximately 5.2% seen once. The source was CD4+ T cells sorted from PBMCs, collected on the day of the yellow fever booster vaccination. Every receptor here comes from a man aged 18 to 30 who received the YFV17D yellow fever vaccine. CDR3s include the opening cysteine and the closing phenylalanine or tryptophan. D genes are given only for firm matches. Clone size appears in some rows only: once, few, many, or a class for an expanded clone.

d_call	j_call	clone_size	v_call	cdr3_aa	cdr3_nt
-	TRBJ1-3	few	TRBV7-2	CASSSLGSGNTIYF	TGTGCCAGCAGCTCCCTAGGCTCTGGAAACACCATATATTTT
TRBD1	TRBJ2-5	few	TRBV12-3/TRBV12-4	CASSPTGDETQYF	TGTGCCAGCAGTCCGACAGGGGACGAGACCCAGTACTTC
-	TRBJ1-1	-	TRBV20-1	CSARSNRDTEAFF	TGCAGTGCCAGATCGAACAGGGACACTGAAGCTTTCTTT
-	TRBJ2-7	few	TRBV12-3/TRBV12-4	CASSFDREPYEQYF	TGTGCCAGCAGTTTCGATAGGGAGCCCTACGAGCAGTACTTC
TRBD1	TRBJ1-5	few	TRBV27	CATSGTGGQPQHF	TGTGCCACCAGCGGGACAGGCGGTCAGCCCCAGCATTTT
-	TRBJ1-3	many	TRBV4-1	CASSQGSGNTIYF	TGCGCCAGCAGCCAAGGCTCTGGAAACACCATATATTTT
TRBD2	TRBJ2-5	-	TRBV20-1	CSARAAGVETQYF	TGCAGTGCTAGAGCTGCGGGGGTAGAGACCCAGTACTTC
TRBD1	TRBJ2-2	few	TRBV11-2	CASSLPSGGQEWNTGELFF	TGTGCCAGCAGCTTACCCAGTGGGGGACAGGAGTGGAACACCGGGGAGCTGTTTTTT
-	TRBJ1-6	many	TRBV10-3	CATLRGYNSPLHF	TGTGCCACCCTTAGGGGGTATAATTCACCCCTCCACTTT
-	TRBJ1-2	few	TRBV12-3/TRBV12-4	CASNLGGKDYGYTF	TGTGCCAGCAATCTCGGGGGGAAGGACTATGGCTACACCTTC
TRBD2	TRBJ2-5	many	TRBV20-1	CSALAGRETQYF	TGCAGTGCCTTAGCGGGGCGCGAGACCCAGTACTTC
-	TRBJ1-1	many	TRBV2	CASRRGGTEAFF	TGTGCCAGCAGGAGGGGGGGCACTGAAGCTTTCTTT
-	TRBJ2-1	many	TRBV10-3	CATRGGPNEQFF	TGTGCCACCAGGGGGGGGCCAAATGAGCAGTTCTTC
-	TRBJ2-2	many	TRBV20-1	CSATANTGELFF	TGCAGTGCTACCGCGAACACCGGGGAGCTGTTTTTT
-	TRBJ2-3	-	TRBV9	CASSVDRWTDTQYF	TGTGCCAGCAGCGTTGACAGGTGGACAGATACGCAGTATTTT
-	TRBJ1-1	-	TRBV18	CASSLRLRNTEAFF	TGTGCCAGCTCACTCCGGTTGCGGAACACTGAAGCTTTCTTT
-	TRBJ2-3	few	TRBV2	CASSVVTDTQYF	TGTGCCAGCAGTGTCGTCACAGATACGCAGTATTTT
TRBD1	TRBJ2-1	many	TRBV3-1	CASSQIGQGTYNEQFF	TGTGCCAGCAGCCAAATTGGACAGGGGACCTACAATGAGCAGTTCTTC
-	TRBJ2-5	few	TRBV7-2	CASSLNRAVETQYF	TGTGCCAGCAGCTTGAACCGTGCCGTAGAGACCCAGTACTTC
TRBD1	TRBJ2-2	few	TRBV19	CASSGQGWTGELFF	TGTGCCAGTAGCGGACAGGGGTGGACCGGGGAGCTGTTTTTT
-	TRBJ2-1	many	TRBV4-1	CASSSPGVQFF	TGCGCCAGCAGTTCCCCAGGGGTGCAGTTCTTC
-	TRBJ1-3	many	TRBV12-3/TRBV12-4	CASSWAGAGNTIYF	TGTGCCAGCAGTTGGGCAGGGGCTGGAAACACCATATATTTT
TRBD1	TRBJ2-2	many	TRBV6-5	CASRPTGTANTGELFF	TGTGCCAGCAGACCTACCGGGACAGCGAACACCGGGGAGCTGTTTTTT
TRBD1	TRBJ2-1	many	TRBV4-3	CASSQETGGVYNEQFF	TGCGCCAGCAGCCAGGAGACAGGGGGCGTATACAATGAGCAGTTCTTC
-	TRBJ2-2	few	TRBV24-1	CATSVEGTGELFF	TGTGCCACCAGTGTCGAGGGGACCGGGGAGCTGTTTTTT
-	TRBJ1-1	few	TRBV5-4	CASSPRRAIVNTEAFF	TGTGCCAGCAGCCCTCGGCGGGCTATCGTAAACACTGAAGCTTTCTTT
TRBD2	TRBJ2-3	-	TRBV5-6	CASSLEGTSGGDRTDTQYF	TGTGCCAGCAGCTTGGAGGGGACTAGCGGGGGCGACCGCACAGATACGCAGTATTTT
TRBD2	TRBJ2-7	many	TRBV6-5	CASSPVAGSYEQYF	TGTGCCAGCAGTCCCGTAGCGGGGTCCTACGAGCAGTACTTC
-	TRBJ1-2	few	TRBV30	CAWSVLGEFTRKDYGYTF	TGTGCCTGGAGTGTACTGGGGGAATTTACCAGGAAGGACTATGGCTACACCTTC
-	TRBJ2-7	-	TRBV7-2	CASSPRPEIRYEQYF	TGTGCCAGCAGCCCCAGACCTGAAATACGCTACGAGCAGTACTTC
TRBD2	TRBJ2-5	-	TRBV30	CAWDGGQETQYF	TGTGCCTGGGACGGGGGGCAAGAGACCCAGTACTTC
-	TRBJ1-5	few	TRBV20-1	CSARDTSNQPQHF	TGCAGTGCTCGGGACACGAGCAATCAGCCCCAGCATTTT
TRBD1	TRBJ1-4	-	TRBV20-1	CSARDSSGQGHEKLFF	TGCAGTGCTAGAGACTCCTCGGGACAGGGCCATGAAAAACTGTTTTTT
-	TRBJ1-6	few	TRBV30	CAWSVTRSNSPLHF	TGTGCCTGGAGTGTGACCAGGAGTAATTCACCCCTCCACTTT
TRBD1	TRBJ2-3	-	TRBV27	CASSWDSPDTQYF	TGTGCCAGCAGTTGGGACAGCCCAGATACGCAGTATTTT
TRBD1	TRBJ2-7	few	TRBV3-1	CASSQGGQGWVPYEQYF	TGTGCCAGCAGCCAAGGCGGACAGGGTTGGGTCCCCTACGAGCAGTACTTC
TRBD2	TRBJ2-3	-	TRBV15	CATSRSGGEDTQYF	TGTGCCACCAGCAGAAGCGGGGGGGAAGATACGCAGTATTTT
-	TRBJ1-1	many	TRBV4-3	CASSQDHGVTEAFF	TGCGCCAGCAGCCAAGATCACGGGGTGACTGAAGCTTTCTTT
-	TRBJ2-2	many	TRBV7-2	CASSSLAGELFF	TGTGCCAGCAGCTCTTTAGCCGGGGAGCTGTTTTTT
-	TRBJ2-7	many	TRBV5-1	CASSGPYEQYF	TGCGCCAGCAGTGGCCCCTACGAGCAGTACTTC
-	TRBJ2-7	-	TRBV4-1	CASSQDRRREGVIAYEQYF	TGCGCCAGCAGCCAAGATCGACGAAGGGAGGGGGTAATAGCCTACGAGCAGTACTTC
TRBD2	TRBJ2-4	few	TRBV18	CASSPGLGLGKNIQYF	TGTGCCAGCTCACCGGGTTTGGGACTAGGGAAAAACATTCAGTACTTC
TRBD1	TRBJ1-1	-	TRBV7-2	CASSLAQGGTSEAFF	TGTGCCAGCAGCTTAGCGCAGGGGGGGACCTCTGAAGCTTTCTTT
-	TRBJ2-1	many	TRBV5-4	CASSLGLGHQSGQFF	TGTGCCAGCAGCTTGGGTTTGGGACATCAGAGCGGGCAGTTCTTC
-	TRBJ1-1	few	TRBV7-2	CASSRMATANTEAFF	TGTGCCAGCAGTCGGATGGCCACAGCCAACACTGAAGCTTTCTTT
TRBD1	TRBJ2-1	-	TRBV24-1	CATSDRTGSSYNEQFF	TGTGCCACCAGTGATAGGACAGGCAGCTCCTACAATGAGCAGTTCTTC
-	TRBJ2-1	many	TRBV18	CASSPPRGLSYNEQFF	TGTGCCAGCTCACCCCCTCGGGGGCTATCCTACAATGAGCAGTTCTTC
-	TRBJ2-7	-	TRBV6-6	CATSKGVHEQYF	TGTGCCACCAGCAAGGGGGTGCACGAGCAGTACTTC
TRBD1	TRBJ1-5	many	TRBV4-1	CASSQVFSGTDSGPQHF	TGCGCCAGCAGCCAAGTCTTCTCCGGGACAGACAGCGGTCCCCAGCATTTT
-	TRBJ1-3	-	TRBV7-2	CASSQRSRAASGNTIYF	TGTGCCAGCAGCCAAAGGTCTAGAGCTGCTTCTGGAAACACCATATATTTT
-	TRBJ1-6	medium-sized	TRBV12-3/TRBV12-4	CASSNPPAPLHF	TGTGCCAGCAGTAACCCACCCGCACCCCTCCACTTT
-	TRBJ2-3	many	TRBV6-5	CASSPTDSSTDTQYF	TGTGCCAGCAGTCCGACGGACAGTAGCACAGATACGCAGTATTTT
TRBD2	TRBJ2-5	few	TRBV6-5	CASSYSGLRGAGGRETQYF	TGTGCCAGCAGTTACTCGGGCCTGAGGGGAGCGGGGGGGCGAGAGACCCAGTACTTC
TRBD2	TRBJ2-3	-	TRBV2	CASSERLAGAADTQYF	TGTGCCAGCAGTGAACGTCTAGCGGGGGCCGCAGATACGCAGTATTTT
TRBD1	TRBJ1-2	few	TRBV30	CARRDRSDGYTF	TGTGCCCGCCGGGACAGGTCGGATGGCTACACCTTC
-	TRBJ2-3	-	TRBV9	CASSVLQGTDTQYF	TGTGCCAGCAGCGTATTGCAGGGCACAGATACGCAGTATTTT
-	TRBJ2-1	-	TRBV7-3	CASSPQGSEEQFF	TGTGCCAGCAGCCCACAAGGGTCCGAGGAGCAGTTCTTC